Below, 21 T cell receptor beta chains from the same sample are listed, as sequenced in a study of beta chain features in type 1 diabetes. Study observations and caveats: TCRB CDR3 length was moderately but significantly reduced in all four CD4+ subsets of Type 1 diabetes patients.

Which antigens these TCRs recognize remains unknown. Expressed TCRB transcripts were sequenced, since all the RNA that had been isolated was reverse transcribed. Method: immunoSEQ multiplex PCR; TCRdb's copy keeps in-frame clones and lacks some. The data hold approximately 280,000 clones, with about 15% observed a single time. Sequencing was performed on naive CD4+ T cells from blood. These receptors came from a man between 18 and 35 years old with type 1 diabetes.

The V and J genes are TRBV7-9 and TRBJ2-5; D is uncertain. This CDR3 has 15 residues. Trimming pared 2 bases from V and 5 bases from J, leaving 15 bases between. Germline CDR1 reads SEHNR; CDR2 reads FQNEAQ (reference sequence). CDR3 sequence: CASSLSIYTGETQYF. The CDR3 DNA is TGTGCCAGCAGCTTATCTATTTACACCGGGGAGACCCAGTACTTC.

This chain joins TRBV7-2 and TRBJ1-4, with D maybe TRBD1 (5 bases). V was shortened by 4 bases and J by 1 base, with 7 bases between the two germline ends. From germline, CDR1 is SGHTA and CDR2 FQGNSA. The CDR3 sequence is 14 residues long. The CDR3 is CASSSRVTNEKLFF. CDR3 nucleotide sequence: TGTGCCAGCAGCTCCAGGGTAACTAATGAAAAACTGTTTTTT.

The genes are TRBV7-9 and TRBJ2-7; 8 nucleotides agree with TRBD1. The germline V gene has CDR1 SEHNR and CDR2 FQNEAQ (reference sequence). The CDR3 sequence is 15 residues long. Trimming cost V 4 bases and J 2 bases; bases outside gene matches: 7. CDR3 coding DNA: TGTGCCAGCAGCTCCACAGGGGGTGGGCCCTACGAGCAGTACTTC. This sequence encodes CASSSTGGGPYEQYF.

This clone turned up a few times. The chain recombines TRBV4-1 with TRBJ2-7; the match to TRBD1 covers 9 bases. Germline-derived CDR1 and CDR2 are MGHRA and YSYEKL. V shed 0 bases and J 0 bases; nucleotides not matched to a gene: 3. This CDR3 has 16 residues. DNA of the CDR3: TGCGCCAGCAGCCAAGATCCGGGACAGGGCTCCTACGAGCAGTACTTC. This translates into CASSQDPGQGSYEQYF.

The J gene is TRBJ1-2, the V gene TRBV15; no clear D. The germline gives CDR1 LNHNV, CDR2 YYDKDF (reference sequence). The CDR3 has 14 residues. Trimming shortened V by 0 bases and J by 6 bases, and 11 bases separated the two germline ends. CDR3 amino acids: CATSRDLREDGYTF. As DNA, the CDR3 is TGTGCCACCAGCAGAGATCTAAGGGAGGATGGCTACACCTTC.

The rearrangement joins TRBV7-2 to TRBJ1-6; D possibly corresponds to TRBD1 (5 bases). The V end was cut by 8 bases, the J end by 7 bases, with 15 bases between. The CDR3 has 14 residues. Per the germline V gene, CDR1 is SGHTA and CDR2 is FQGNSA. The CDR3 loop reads CASSWVTVNSPLHF. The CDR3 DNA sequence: TGTGCCAGCTCGTGGGTGACAGTGAATTCACCCCTCCACTTT.

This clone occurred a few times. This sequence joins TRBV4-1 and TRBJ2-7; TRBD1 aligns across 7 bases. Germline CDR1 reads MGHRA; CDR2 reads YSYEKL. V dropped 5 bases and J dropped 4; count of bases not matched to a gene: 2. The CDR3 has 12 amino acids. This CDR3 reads CASSGTAYEQYF. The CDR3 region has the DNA TGCGCCAGCAGCGGGACAGCGTACGAGCAGTACTTC.

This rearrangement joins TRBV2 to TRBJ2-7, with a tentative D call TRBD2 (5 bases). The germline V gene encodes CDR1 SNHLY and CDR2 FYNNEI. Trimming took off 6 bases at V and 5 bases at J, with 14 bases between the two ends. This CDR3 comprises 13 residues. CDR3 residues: CASRITSSNEQYF. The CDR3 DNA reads TGTGCCAGCAGGATCACTAGTTCCAACGAGCAGTACTTC.

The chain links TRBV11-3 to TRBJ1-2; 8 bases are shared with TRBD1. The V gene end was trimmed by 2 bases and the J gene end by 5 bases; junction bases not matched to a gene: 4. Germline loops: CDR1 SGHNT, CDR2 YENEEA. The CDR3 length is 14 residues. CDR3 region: CASSLRTGLYGYTF. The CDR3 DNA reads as TGTGCCAGCAGCTTAAGGACAGGGTTATATGGCTACACCTTC.

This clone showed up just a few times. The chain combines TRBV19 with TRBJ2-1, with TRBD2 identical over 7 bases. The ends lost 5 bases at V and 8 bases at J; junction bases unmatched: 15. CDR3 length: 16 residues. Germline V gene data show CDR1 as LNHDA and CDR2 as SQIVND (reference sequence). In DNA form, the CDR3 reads TGTGCCAGTAGTGGCCGGGCGGGAGTCCCACCGGATGAGCAGTTCTTC. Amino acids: CASSGRAGVPPDEQFF. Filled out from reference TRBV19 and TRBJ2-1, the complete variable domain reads DGGITQSPKYLFRKEGQNVTLSCEQNLNHDAMYWYRQDPGQGLRLIYYSQIVNDFQKGDIAEGYSVSREKKESFPLTVTSAQKNPTAFYLCASSGRAGVPPDEQFFGPGTRLTVL.

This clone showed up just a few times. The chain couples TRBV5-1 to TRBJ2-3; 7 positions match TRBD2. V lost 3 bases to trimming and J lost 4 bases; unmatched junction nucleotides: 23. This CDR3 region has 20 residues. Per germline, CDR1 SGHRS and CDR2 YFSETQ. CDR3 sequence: CASSSPLYRGSYLVPDTQYF. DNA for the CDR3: TGCGCCAGCAGCTCCCCGTTATATCGCGGGAGCTACCTTGTCCCAGATACGCAGTATTTT.

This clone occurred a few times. The CDR3 region has the DNA TGCAGCGTTCGACAGGATGGCTACACCTTC. Translating it yields CSVRQDGYTF. The chain is built from TRBV29-1 and TRBJ1-2; a weak D match, TRBD1 (6 bases). The CDR3 has 10 amino acids. Per germline, CDR1 SQVTM and CDR2 ANQGSEA. V was pared by 5 bases and J by 6 bases, with 7 bases between.

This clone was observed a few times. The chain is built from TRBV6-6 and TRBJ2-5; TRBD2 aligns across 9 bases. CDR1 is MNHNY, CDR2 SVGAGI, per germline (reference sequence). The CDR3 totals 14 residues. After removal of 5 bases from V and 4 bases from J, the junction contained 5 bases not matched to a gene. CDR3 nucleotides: TGTGCCAGCAGTACACTTAGCGGGGGAGAGACCCAGTACTTC. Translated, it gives CASSTLSGGETQYF.

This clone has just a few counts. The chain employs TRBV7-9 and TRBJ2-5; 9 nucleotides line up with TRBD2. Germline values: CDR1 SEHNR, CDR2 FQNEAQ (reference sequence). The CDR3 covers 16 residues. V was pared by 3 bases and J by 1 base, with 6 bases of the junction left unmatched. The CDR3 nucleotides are TGTGCCAGCAGCTTTGGGGTAGCGGGGGCCCAAGAGACCCAGTACTTC. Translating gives CASSFGVAGAQETQYF. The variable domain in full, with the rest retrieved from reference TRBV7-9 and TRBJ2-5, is DTGVSQNPRHKITKRGQNVTFRCDPISEHNRLYWYRQTLGQGPEFLTYFQNEAQLEKSRLLSDRFSAERPKGSFSTLEIQRTEQGDSAMYLCASSFGVAGAQETQYFGPGTRLLVL.

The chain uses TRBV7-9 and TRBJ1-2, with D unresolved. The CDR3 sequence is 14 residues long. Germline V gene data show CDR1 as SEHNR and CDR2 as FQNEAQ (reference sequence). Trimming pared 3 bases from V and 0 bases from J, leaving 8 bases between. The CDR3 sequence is CASSFTAANYGYTF. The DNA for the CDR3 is TGTGCCAGCAGCTTCACAGCAGCTAACTATGGCTACACCTTC.

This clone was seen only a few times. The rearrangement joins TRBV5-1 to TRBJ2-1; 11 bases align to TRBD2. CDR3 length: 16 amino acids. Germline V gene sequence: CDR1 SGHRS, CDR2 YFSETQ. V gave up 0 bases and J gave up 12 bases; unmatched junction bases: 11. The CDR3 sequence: CASSLEGLAAVDWQFF. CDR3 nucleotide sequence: TGCGCCAGCAGCTTGGAGGGACTAGCGGCCGTTGACTGGCAGTTCTTC.

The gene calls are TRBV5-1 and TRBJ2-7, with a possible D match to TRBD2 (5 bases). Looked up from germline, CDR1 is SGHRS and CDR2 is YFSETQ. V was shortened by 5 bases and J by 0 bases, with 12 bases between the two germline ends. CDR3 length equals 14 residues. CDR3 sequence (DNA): TGCGCCAGCAGGCCACACGGGATCTCCTACGAGCAGTACTTC. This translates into CASRPHGISYEQYF. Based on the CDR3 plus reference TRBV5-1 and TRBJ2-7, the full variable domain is KAGVTQTPRYLIKTRGQQVTLSCSPISGHRSVSWYQQTPGQGLQFLFEYFSETQRNKGNFPGRFSGRQFSNSRSEMNVSTLELGDSALYLCASRPHGISYEQYFGPGTRLTVT.

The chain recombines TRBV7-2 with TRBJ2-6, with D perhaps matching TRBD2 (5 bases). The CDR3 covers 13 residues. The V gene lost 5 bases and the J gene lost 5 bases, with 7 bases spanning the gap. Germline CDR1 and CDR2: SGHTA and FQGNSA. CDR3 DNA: TGTGCCAGCAGCGGACTCTGGGCCAACGTCCTGACTTTC. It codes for CASSGLWANVLTF.

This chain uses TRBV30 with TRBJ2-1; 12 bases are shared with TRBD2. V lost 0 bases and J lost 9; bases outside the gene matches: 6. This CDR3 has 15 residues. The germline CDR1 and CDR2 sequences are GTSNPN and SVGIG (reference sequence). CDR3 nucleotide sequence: TGTGCCTGGAGTGTACGACTAGCGGGGGACCGTGAGCAGTTCTTC. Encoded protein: CAWSVRLAGDREQFF.

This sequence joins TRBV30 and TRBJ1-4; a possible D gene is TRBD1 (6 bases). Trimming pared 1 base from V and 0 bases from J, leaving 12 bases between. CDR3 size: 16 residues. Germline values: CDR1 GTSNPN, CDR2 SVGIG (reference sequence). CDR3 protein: CAWSADRTATNEKLFF. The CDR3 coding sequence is TGTGCCTGGAGTGCGGACCGGACAGCAACTAATGAAAAACTGTTTTTT.

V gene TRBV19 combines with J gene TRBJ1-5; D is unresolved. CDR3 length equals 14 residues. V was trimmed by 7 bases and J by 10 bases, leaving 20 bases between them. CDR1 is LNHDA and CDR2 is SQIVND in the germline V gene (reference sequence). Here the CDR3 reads CASTPGRPLIPQHF. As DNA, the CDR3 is TGTGCCAGTACCCCGGGGAGGCCCCTTATCCCCCAGCATTTT.